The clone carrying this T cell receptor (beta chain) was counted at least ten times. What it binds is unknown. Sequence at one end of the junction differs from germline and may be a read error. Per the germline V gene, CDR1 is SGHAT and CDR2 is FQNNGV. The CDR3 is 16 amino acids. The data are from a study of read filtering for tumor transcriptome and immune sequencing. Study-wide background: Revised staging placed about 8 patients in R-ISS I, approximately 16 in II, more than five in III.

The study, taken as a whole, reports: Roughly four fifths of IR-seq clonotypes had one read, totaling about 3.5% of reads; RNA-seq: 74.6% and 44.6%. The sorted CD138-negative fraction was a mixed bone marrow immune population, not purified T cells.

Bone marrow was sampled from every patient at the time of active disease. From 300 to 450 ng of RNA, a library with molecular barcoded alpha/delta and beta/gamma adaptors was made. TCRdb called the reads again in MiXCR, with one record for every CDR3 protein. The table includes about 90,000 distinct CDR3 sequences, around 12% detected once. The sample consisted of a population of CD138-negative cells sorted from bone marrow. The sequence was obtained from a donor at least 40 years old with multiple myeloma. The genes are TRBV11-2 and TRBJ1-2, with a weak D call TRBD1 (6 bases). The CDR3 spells CASTLGQRRGFYGYTF. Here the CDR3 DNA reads TGTGCCAGCACCTTAGGTCAACGCAGGGGATTCTATGGCTACACCTTC.